The T cell receptor (beta chain) described here comes from a study of blood T cell repertoires in COVID-19. Data came from immunoSEQ multiplex PCR; TCRdb stores just in-frame clones and leaves some out. The data hold 180,000 or so clones, with around 85% observed a single time. Sequencing was carried out using peripheral blood. This sequence originates from an older woman with acute or convalescent COVID-19.

The CDR3 DNA sequence: TGCACCAGCAGTCCCACTAGCCTCAGCACAGATACGCAGTATTTT. Protein sequence: CTSSPTSLSTDTQYF. The chain uses TRBV1 and TRBJ2-3; the D call of TRBD2 is as the table states it, not checked on the DNA. TRBV1 is a pseudogene. CDR3 length: 15 residues.